Presented here are 20 T cell receptor beta chains from one specimen sequenced in a study of blood T cell repertoires in COVID-19. The protocol was immunoSEQ multiplex PCR, while the TCRdb copy is restricted to in-frame clones and leaves out a portion. The repertoire holds 80,000 to 100,000 clones, with 80% as singletons. The sample was peripheral blood. The receptors were sampled from a woman between 70 and 85 years old with acute or convalescent COVID-19.

This clone has just one count. The rearrangement joins TRBV6-5 to TRBJ2-5; 8 bases are shared with TRBD1. The V segment lost 10 bases and the J segment 4 bases; nucleotides outside the gene matches: 5. Germline CDR1 MNHEY, CDR2 SVGAGI. The CDR3 contains 12 residues. The CDR3 coding sequence is TGTGCCACCCGACAGGGGTTAGAGACCCAGTACTTC. It codes for CATRQGLETQYF.

This chain joins TRBV6-6 and TRBJ1-1, with 7 bases matching TRBD1. V was pared by 5 bases and J by 5 bases, with 5 bases of the junction left unmatched. The CDR3 is 13 amino acids. Germline CDR1 reads MNHNY; CDR2 reads SVGAGI (reference sequence). CDR3 in DNA: TGTGCCAGCAGTCCGACAGGGTCTACTGAAGCTTTCTTT. Its translation: CASSPTGSTEAFF.

This clone appeared once. The chain joins TRBV5-4 to TRBJ2-4, with 10 bases matching TRBD2. CDR3 length equals 18 residues. V shed 0 bases and J 3 bases; nucleotides not matched to a gene: 9. Germline V gene lookup returns CDR1 SGHNT and CDR2 YYREEE (reference sequence). CDR3 region: CASSLGLAGVGGKNIQYF. CDR3 bases: TGTGCCAGCAGCTTGGGGCTAGCGGGAGTGGGGGGCAAAAACATTCAGTACTTC. Full variable domain (remainder filled in from reference TRBV5-4 and TRBJ2-4): ETGVTQSPTHLIKTRGQQVTLRCSSQSGHNTVSWYQQALGQGPQFIFQYYREEENGRGNFPPRFSGLQFPNYSSELNVNALELDDSALYLCASSLGLAGVGGKNIQYFGAGTRLSVL.

The chain couples TRBV5-4 to TRBJ2-1; 10 nucleotides agree with TRBD2. The CDR3 is made up of 15 amino acids. Germline V CDR1 and CDR2: SGHNT, YYREEE (reference sequence). With 2 bases clipped from V and 5 bases from J, the junction kept 4 bases outside the gene matches. The CDR3 sequence: CASSFPLAGNNEQFF. The CDR3 DNA reads as TGTGCCAGCAGCTTCCCACTAGCGGGGAACAATGAGCAGTTCTTC. The complete variable domain, with remaining parts taken from reference TRBV5-4 and TRBJ2-1, reads ETGVTQSPTHLIKTRGQQVTLRCSSQSGHNTVSWYQQALGQGPQFIFQYYREEENGRGNFPPRFSGLQFPNYSSELNVNALELDDSALYLCASSFPLAGNNEQFFGPGTRLTVL.

CDR3 region: CASSSAGQGAHGTQYF. The CDR3 region has the DNA TGTGCCAGCTCATCAGCGGGACAGGGGGCGCATGGGACCCAGTACTTC. The rearrangement joins TRBV18 to TRBJ2-5; 12 bases map to TRBD1. The length of the CDR3 is 16 residues. The trim removed 5 bases at V and 7 bases at J, leaving 11 bases unmatched. The germline CDR1 and CDR2 sequences are KGHSH and LQKENI.

The chain links TRBV5-6 to TRBJ1-3; D gene unclear. Trimming took 1 base from V and 4 from J, leaving 12 bases between them. The CDR3 covers 15 residues. Germline values: CDR1 SGHDT, CDR2 YYEEEE. CDR3 sequence (DNA): TGTGCCAGCAGCTTGTTCCCGGGTTGGGGAAACACCATATATTTT. Encoded protein: CASSLFPGWGNTIYF.

The chain is built from TRBV2 and TRBJ1-4; 7 bases match TRBD1. The V gene's germline CDR1 is SNHLY and CDR2 FYNNEI. The CDR3 runs 15 residues. J gave up 4 bases and V 1 base, and 3 bases lay outside the gene matches. This chain's CDR3 is CASSEGGGRNEKLFF. CDR3 bases: TGTGCCAGCAGTGAAGGAGGGGGCCGTAATGAAAAACTGTTTTTT.

The chain carries TRBV6-5 and TRBJ1-4, with TRBD1 identical over 10 bases. V shed 5 bases and J 8 bases; nucleotides not matched to a gene: 8. The CDR3 sequence is 15 residues long. Germline values: CDR1 MNHEY, CDR2 SVGAGI. CDR3 sequence (DNA): TGTGCCAGCAGTCGCCGACAGGGGGCTTGGGAAAAACTGTTTTTT. Its protein product is CASSRRQGAWEKLFF.

This rearrangement joins TRBV19 to TRBJ2-5; the D is unclear. From germline, CDR1 is LNHDA and CDR2 SQIVND (reference sequence). The CDR3 totals 13 residues. With 1 base removed from V and 4 bases from J, the gap between germline ends came to 7 bases. The CDR3 DNA reads as TGTGCCAGTAGTATAGCCTTAATAGAGACCCAGTACTTC. It translates to CASSIALIETQYF.

The chain couples TRBV7-9 to TRBJ2-3, with 9 bases that match TRBD2. The CDR3 extends over 15 amino acids. With 5 bases clipped from V and 2 bases from J, the junction kept 5 bases outside the gene matches. The V gene's germline CDR1 is SEHNR and CDR2 FQNEAQ (reference sequence). CDR3 in DNA: TGTGCCAGCAGCCGAACTAGCGGGTACACAGATACGCAGTATTTT. This encodes CASSRTSGYTDTQYF.

Concerning this clone: The likely explanation is a read error, given a far larger clone one base away. The V and J genes are TRBV7-9 and TRBJ2-7; 9 nucleotides match TRBD1. CDR1 SEHNR and CDR2 FQNEAQ come from the germline V gene (reference sequence). This CDR3 has 14 amino acids. J was trimmed by 4 bases and V by 5 bases; bases with no gene match: 6. The CDR3 spells CASSPRTGEYEQYF. In nucleotides, the CDR3 is TGTGCCAGCAGCCCCAGGACAGGGGAATACGAGCAGTACTTC.

This clone turned up a few times. The chain links TRBV4-1 to TRBJ1-1, with TRBD1 matching 9 bases. The V segment lost 2 bases and the J segment 8 bases; nucleotides outside the gene matches: 9. This CDR3 comprises 15 residues. Per the germline V gene, CDR1 is MGHRA and CDR2 is YSYEKL. CDR3 amino acids: CASSQRGQGPIEAFF. The CDR3 nucleotides read TGCGCCAGCAGCCAAAGGGGACAGGGTCCAATCGAAGCTTTCTTT.

V usage is TRBV28 and J usage is TRBJ1-6; tentative D call: TRBD1 (6 bases). The CDR3 is 14 amino acids. The germline CDR1 and CDR2 sequences are MDHEN and SYDVKM. The V gene lost 3 bases and the J gene lost 9 bases, with 12 bases spanning the gap. The CDR3 coding sequence is TGTGCCAGCAGTTTTGGGGGGGCTCGTTCACCCCTCCACTTT. Translating it yields CASSFGGARSPLHF.

The chain is built from TRBV5-4 and TRBJ2-3; TRBD1 matches 7 bases. CDR3 length equals 17 residues. J lost 9 bases, V lost 4 bases, and 20 bases had no gene match. Germline V CDR1 and CDR2: SGHNT, YYREEE (reference sequence). The CDR3 protein is CASSDGVGQVSPRTQYF. The CDR3, as DNA: TGTGCCAGCAGCGATGGGGTCGGACAGGTGTCGCCGCGGACGCAGTATTTT.

The CDR3: CASSLSPIPLQETQYF. CDR3 DNA: TGCGCCAGCAGCTTGTCGCCTATACCTCTCCAAGAGACCCAGTACTTC. This chain uses TRBV5-1 with TRBJ2-5; D is uncertain. The germline V gene has CDR1 SGHRS and CDR2 YFSETQ. V dropped 1 base and J dropped 1 base, with 14 bases sitting between them. The CDR3 sequence is 16 residues long.

This chain connects TRBV10-3 to TRBJ2-1, with 9 bases aligning to TRBD2. V shed 5 bases, J shed 5 bases, and the junction held 10 bases outside the gene matches. Looked up from germline, CDR1 is ENHRY and CDR2 is SYGVKD. The CDR3 spans 16 residues. The CDR3 region has the DNA TGTGCCATCAGTCCAGCGGGACTAGCAACTCACAATGAGCAGTTCTTC. Translation gives CAISPAGLATHNEQFF.

This chain connects TRBV9 to TRBJ1-3; 8 bases are a match to TRBD1. From germline, CDR1 is SGDLS and CDR2 YYNGEE. After removal of 0 bases from V and 0 bases from J, the junction contained 5 bases not matched to a gene. CDR3 size: 17 residues. The CDR3 nucleotides read TGTGCCAGCAGCGTAGGCCCAGACAGGGGCTCTGGAAACACCATATATTTT. The encoded protein is CASSVGPDRGSGNTIYF.

The chain uses TRBV18 and TRBJ1-1; D call uncertain. Trimming took off 2 bases at V and 10 bases at J, with 14 bases between the two ends. Germline V gives CDR1 KGHSH, CDR2 LQKENI. CDR3 length equals 13 residues. CDR3 sequence reads: CASSPTAGFRAFF. CDR3 sequence (DNA): TGTGCCAGCTCACCAACGGCGGGGTTTCGAGCTTTCTTT.

J is TRBJ2-1 and V is TRBV3-1 (or the pseudogene TRBV3-2), with 10 bases identical to TRBD2. V was clipped by 4 bases and J by 2 bases; unmatched bases: 5. Germline V CDR1 and CDR2: LGHDT, YNNKEL (reference sequence). The CDR3 loop spans 16 amino acids. This chain's CDR3 is CASSPRTSGTYNEQFF. CDR3 nucleotides: TGTGCCAGCAGCCCCCGGACTAGCGGAACCTACAATGAGCAGTTCTTC.

This sequence joins TRBV7-2 and TRBJ1-1; no clear D. The CDR3 contains 13 residues. Germline CDR1 reads SGHTA; CDR2 reads FQGNSA. V lost 0 bases and J 5 bases, leaving 7 bases between the germline ends. For the CDR3, the DNA is TGTGCCAGCAGCTTAGCACAGTCAACTGAAGCTTTCTTT. Its translation: CASSLAQSTEAFF.